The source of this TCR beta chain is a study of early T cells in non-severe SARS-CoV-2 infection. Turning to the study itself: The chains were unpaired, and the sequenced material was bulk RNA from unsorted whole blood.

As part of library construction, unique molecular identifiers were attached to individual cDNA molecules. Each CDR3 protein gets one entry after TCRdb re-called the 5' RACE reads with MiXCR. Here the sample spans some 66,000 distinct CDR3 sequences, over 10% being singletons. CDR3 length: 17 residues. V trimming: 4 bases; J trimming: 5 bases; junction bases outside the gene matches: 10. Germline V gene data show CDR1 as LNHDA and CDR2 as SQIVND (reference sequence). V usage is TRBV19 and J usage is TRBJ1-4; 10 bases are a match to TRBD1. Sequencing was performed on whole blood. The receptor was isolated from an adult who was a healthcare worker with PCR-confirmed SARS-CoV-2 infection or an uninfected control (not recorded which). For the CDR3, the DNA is TGTGCCAGTAGTAAGGGGGACAGGGGACCTACGAATGAAAAACTGTTTTTT. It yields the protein CASSKGDRGPTNEKLFF.